Following are 2 T cell receptor beta chains from one sample sequenced in a study of cytomegalovirus exposure and HLA in healthy donors. Researchers ran the PCR with 60 Vbeta and 13 Jbeta primers. TCRdb's copy holds only in-frame clones and misses some; the assay was immunoSEQ multiplex PCR. The sample includes roughly 130,000 clones, around 79% of them seen just once. Sample: PBMCs. The receptors come from a female donor in good health and CMV-seronegative.

This chain joins TRBV12-5 and TRBJ2-5; 10 bases are a match to TRBD2. J gave up 4 bases and V 7 bases, and 9 bases lay outside the gene matches. This CDR3 contains 15 residues. Germline V gene lookup returns CDR1 LGHNT and CDR2 FRNRAP. CDR3 protein: CASAQRGGVRETQYF. CDR3 DNA sequence: TGTGCTAGTGCTCAGCGGGGGGGGGTGAGAGAGACCCAGTACTTC.

The chain carries TRBV10-2 and TRBJ2-7, with TRBD1 matching over 10 bases. This CDR3 has 15 residues. Per the germline V gene, CDR1 is WSHSY and CDR2 is SAAADI. With 4 bases clipped from V and 6 bases from J, the junction kept 9 bases outside the gene matches. Here the CDR3 DNA reads TGCGCCAGCAGTGCTATGGGACAGGGGTTCGGCGAGCAGTACTTC. Encoded protein: CASSAMGQGFGEQYF.